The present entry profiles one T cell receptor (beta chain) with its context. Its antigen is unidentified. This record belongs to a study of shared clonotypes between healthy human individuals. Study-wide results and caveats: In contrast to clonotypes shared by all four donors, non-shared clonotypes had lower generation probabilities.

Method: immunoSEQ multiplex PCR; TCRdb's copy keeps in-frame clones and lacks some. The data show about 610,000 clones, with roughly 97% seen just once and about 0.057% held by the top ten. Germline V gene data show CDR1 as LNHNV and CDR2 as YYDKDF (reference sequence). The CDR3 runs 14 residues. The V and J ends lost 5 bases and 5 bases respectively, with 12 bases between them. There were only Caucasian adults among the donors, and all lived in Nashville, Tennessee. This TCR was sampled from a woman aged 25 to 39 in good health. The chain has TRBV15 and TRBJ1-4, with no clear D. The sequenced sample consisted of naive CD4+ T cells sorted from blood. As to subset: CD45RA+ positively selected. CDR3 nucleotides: TGTGCCACCAGCGGTGAAGGGAGAAATGAAAAACTGTTTTTT. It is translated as CATSGEGRNEKLFF. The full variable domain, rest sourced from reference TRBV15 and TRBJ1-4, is DAMVIQNPRYQVTQFGKPVTLSCSQTLNHNVMYWYQQKSSQAPKLLFHYYDKDFNNEADTPDNFQSRRPNTSFCFLDIRSPGLGDTAMYLCATSGEGRNEKLFFGSGTQLSVL.